The present T cell receptor beta chain was sequenced within a study of regulatory T cells in long-lasting Graves disease. At the level of the study: In persistent Graves' disease, antithyroid drugs had been taken for over 5 years and TSH receptor antibodies stayed positive.

Points on this clonotype: What it binds is unknown.

Study observations and caveats: Researchers reported studying only peripheral blood, not thyroid tissue.

Investigators prepared the TCR beta libraries by applying iRepertoire HTBI primers and Arm-PCR of CDR3 regions. TCRdb recomputed calls from the multiplex PCR reads with MiXCR, one row per CDR3 protein. The sample has more than 350,000 distinct CDR3 sequences; 20% to 25% are singletons. Time point defined: persistent/refractory GD, antithyroid drugs over 5 years with positive TRAb. From RNA extracted from PBMCs, the TCR library was made. In germline, CDR1 is SGHTA, CDR2 FQGNSA. The CDR3 is 17 amino acids. V was pared by 2 bases and J by 1 base, with 14 bases between. The material sequenced was peripheral blood mononuclear cells (PBMCs), taken when the disease was refractory, from a patient treated with antithyroid drugs. This chain joins TRBV7-2 and TRBJ2-2, with D perhaps TRBD2 (6 bases). The TCR sequence derives from a female donor with Graves disease. The CDR3: CASSLWEVAVNTGELFF. The CDR3 DNA reads TGTGCCAGCAGCTTATGGGAAGTAGCGGTGAACACCGGGGAGCTGTTTTTT.